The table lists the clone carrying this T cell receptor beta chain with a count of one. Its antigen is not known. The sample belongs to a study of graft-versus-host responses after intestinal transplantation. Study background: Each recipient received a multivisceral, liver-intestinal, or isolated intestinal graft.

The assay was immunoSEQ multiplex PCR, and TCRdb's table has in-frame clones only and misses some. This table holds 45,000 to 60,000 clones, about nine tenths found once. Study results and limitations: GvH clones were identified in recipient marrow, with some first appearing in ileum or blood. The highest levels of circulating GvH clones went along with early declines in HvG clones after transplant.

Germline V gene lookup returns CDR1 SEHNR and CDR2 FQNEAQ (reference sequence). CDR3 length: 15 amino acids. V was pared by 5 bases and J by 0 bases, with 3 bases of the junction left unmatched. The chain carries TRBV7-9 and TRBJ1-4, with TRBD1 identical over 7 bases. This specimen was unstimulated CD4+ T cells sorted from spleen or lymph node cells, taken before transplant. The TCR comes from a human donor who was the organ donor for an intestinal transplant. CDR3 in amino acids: CASSPDRATNEKLFF. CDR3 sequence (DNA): TGTGCCAGCAGCCCAGACAGGGCAACTAATGAAAAACTGTTTTTT.